This passage covers 24 T cell receptor beta chains from one sample sequenced in a study of blood T cell repertoires in COVID-19. The protocol was immunoSEQ multiplex PCR, while the TCRdb copy is restricted to in-frame clones and leaves out a portion. Of about 190,000 clones listed, about 88% are singletons. Sequencing used peripheral blood. The receptors come from a middle-aged woman who had recovered from COVID-19.

The chain is built from TRBV7-2 and TRBJ2-3; tentatively, D is TRBD1 (5 bases). CDR3 size: 13 residues. Germline V gives CDR1 SGHTA, CDR2 FQGNSA. Trimming stripped 0 bases from V and 4 bases from J, with 5 bases between. The DNA of the CDR3 is TGTGCCAGCAGCTTAGCAGGGGCAGATACGCAGTATTTT. Protein: CASSLAGADTQYF.

In its sample, this clone was seen a few times. The rearrangement joins TRBV6-5 to TRBJ2-7; 12 nucleotides match TRBD2. With 0 bases clipped from V and 9 bases from J, the junction kept 6 bases outside the gene matches. CDR1 and CDR2 (germline): MNHEY, SVGAGI. This CDR3 has 15 residues. DNA for the CDR3: TGTGCCAGCAGTTACTCCCTAGCGGGAGGGTCGGCGCAGTACTTC. Translated: CASSYSLAGGSAQYF.

The CDR3 sequence: CASSIDHSTGPTEAFF. The CDR3 DNA follows: TGTGCCAGTAGTATAGACCACTCCACAGGACCCACTGAAGCTTTCTTT. The V call is TRBV19, the J call TRBJ1-1, with D maybe TRBD1 (5 bases). Germline values: CDR1 LNHDA, CDR2 SQIVND (reference sequence). V shed 0 bases and J shed 4 bases, with 15 bases lying between them. The CDR3 runs 16 residues.

The chain recombines TRBV7-9 with TRBJ1-1; tentative D call: TRBD1 (6 bases). The CDR3 is 15 amino acids. The V and J ends lost 3 bases and 5 bases respectively, with 16 bases between them. Germline CDR1 reads SEHNR; CDR2 reads FQNEAQ (reference sequence). CDR3 amino acids: CASSFRQVLGTEAFF. The CDR3 region has the DNA TGTGCCAGCAGCTTCAGACAGGTTTTAGGGACTGAAGCTTTCTTT.

V gene TRBV18 combines with J gene TRBJ2-3; 10 bases are a match to TRBD2. Germline loops: CDR1 KGHSH, CDR2 LQKENI. The V and J ends lost 4 bases and 3 bases, in that order; junction bases with no gene match: 10. CDR3 length: 17 residues. The CDR3 is CASSLITSGKYTDTQYF. Here the CDR3 DNA reads TGTGCCAGCTCACTCATTACTAGCGGGAAGTATACAGATACGCAGTATTTT. Based on the CDR3 plus reference TRBV18 and TRBJ2-3, the full variable domain is NAGVMQNPRHLVRRRGQEARLRCSPMKGHSHVYWYRQLPEEGLKFMVYLQKENIIDESGMPKERFSAEFPKEGPSILRIQQVVRGDSAAYFCASSLITSGKYTDTQYFGPGTRLTVL.

The gene calls are TRBV6-5 and TRBJ2-1; no clear D. The CDR3 sequence is 13 residues long. The ends were cut back, 6 bases at V and 3 bases at J, with 9 bases in the middle. Looked up from germline, CDR1 is MNHEY and CDR2 is SVGAGI. As DNA, the CDR3 is TGTGCCAGCAGCGGGTTAGGCTACAATGAGCAGTTCTTC. This codes for CASSGLGYNEQFF.

V and J are TRBV6-2 or TRBV6-3 and TRBJ2-1; TRBD1 aligns across 8 bases. Germline loops: CDR1 MNHEY, CDR2 SVGEGT. The CDR3 spans 15 residues. The J segment lost 7 bases and the V segment lost 2 bases, leaving 7 bases of the junction unmatched. CDR3 sequence: CASSYHRGWVNEQFF. The CDR3 DNA is TGTGCCAGCAGTTACCACAGGGGGTGGGTTAATGAGCAGTTCTTC.

CDR3 sequence (DNA): TGTGCCAGCTCACCACCGGGACTAGCGGGCCCCTACGAGCAGTACTTC. This encodes CASSPPGLAGPYEQYF. This chain joins TRBV18 and TRBJ2-7; 12 bases align to TRBD2. The CDR3 has 16 amino acids. Trimming took 0 bases from V and 2 from J; bases not matched to a gene: 2. Germline V CDR1 and CDR2: KGHSH, LQKENI. Full variable domain (rest looked up from reference TRBV18 and TRBJ2-7): NAGVMQNPRHLVRRRGQEARLRCSPMKGHSHVYWYRQLPEEGLKFMVYLQKENIIDESGMPKERFSAEFPKEGPSILRIQQVVRGDSAAYFCASSPPGLAGPYEQYFGPGTRLTVT.

This chain uses TRBV6-5 with TRBJ1-6; D call uncertain. The germline gives CDR1 MNHEY, CDR2 SVGAGI. The CDR3 has 15 residues. The V end was cut by 8 bases, the J end by 8 bases, with 19 bases between. CDR3 amino acids: CASQREVLSDSPLHF. In nucleotides, the CDR3 is TGTGCCAGCCAGAGGGAGGTCCTCTCCGATTCACCCCTCCACTTT.

The chain links TRBV7-9 to TRBJ2-1, with 14 bases matching TRBD2. The germline gives CDR1 SEHNR, CDR2 FQNEAQ (reference sequence). Trimming cost V 2 bases and J 0 bases; bases outside gene matches: 6. This CDR3 comprises 19 residues. CDR3 in amino acids: CASSLPTGTSGSSYNEQFF. As DNA, the CDR3 is TGTGCCAGCAGCTTACCGACCGGGACTAGCGGGAGCTCCTACAATGAGCAGTTCTTC.

This rearrangement joins TRBV15 to TRBJ2-1; 12 nucleotides match TRBD2. The CDR3 contains 15 residues. CDR1 LNHNV and CDR2 YYDKDF come from the germline V gene (reference sequence). V dropped 1 base and J dropped 9; count of bases not matched to a gene: 4. CDR3 in DNA: TGTGCCACCAGCAGAGGTCTAGCGGGAGGGGGTGAGCAGTTCTTC. Encoded protein: CATSRGLAGGGEQFF.

The rearrangement links TRBV27 to TRBJ2-2, with D possibly TRBD2 on 6 matching bases. The CDR3 contains 16 residues. Germline V gene sequence: CDR1 MNHEY, CDR2 SMNVEV (reference sequence). V was trimmed by 3 bases and J by 2 bases, leaving 13 bases between them. DNA of the CDR3: TGTGCCAGCAGTTTTCGGGGGAGGATCAACACCGGGGAGCTGTTTTTT. This gives the protein CASSFRGRINTGELFF.

V and J are TRBV18 and TRBJ1-6; D gene uncertain. This CDR3 has 13 amino acids. Germline V gives CDR1 KGHSH, CDR2 LQKENI. The V gene lost 6 bases and the J gene lost 7 bases, with 10 bases spanning the gap. The CDR3 nucleotides are TGTGCCAGCTCGCTAGGAGGCAATTCACCCCTCCACTTT. This codes for CASSLGGNSPLHF.

The chain recombines TRBV30 with TRBJ1-2; no clear D. The length of the CDR3 is 10 residues. V was pared by 2 bases and J by 8 bases, with 6 bases between. CDR1 is GTSNPN, CDR2 SVGIG, per germline (reference sequence). CDR3 DNA: TGTGCCTGGAGTCACTCGGGCTACACCTTC. The encoded protein is CAWSHSGYTF.

This rearrangement joins TRBV9 to TRBJ2-2; TRBD2 matches at 10 bases. CDR3 length: 15 residues. Germline CDR1 SGDLS, CDR2 YYNGEE. The V and J ends lost 5 bases and 5 bases, in that order; junction bases with no gene match: 6. The CDR3 region is CASSTPGLATGELFF. CDR3 DNA sequence: TGTGCCAGCAGTACACCGGGACTAGCGACCGGGGAGCTGTTTTTT.

The genes are TRBV30 and TRBJ1-5, with D perhaps TRBD1 (6 bases). V lost 1 base and J lost 2, with 12 bases in between. Germline V gene lookup returns CDR1 GTSNPN and CDR2 SVGIG (reference sequence). This CDR3 is built from 15 residues. The CDR3 bases are TGTGCCTGGAGTGCGGGGGGCGGCGGCAATCAGCCCCAGCATTTT. Encoded protein: CAWSAGGGGNQPQHF.

This clone was counted once. J is TRBJ2-1 and V is TRBV19, with 13 nucleotides matching TRBD2. The V gene end was trimmed by 5 bases and the J gene end by 7 bases; junction bases not matched to a gene: 11. The CDR3 has 17 amino acids. From germline, CDR1 is LNHDA and CDR2 SQIVND (reference sequence). DNA for the CDR3: TGTGCCAGTAGTCACGGGAGACTAGCGGGAGGTCCAAATGAGCAGTTCTTC. Protein product: CASSHGRLAGGPNEQFF.

The chain couples TRBV7-3 to TRBJ2-5, with 8 bases fitting TRBD1. The length of the CDR3 is 13 residues. Germline CDR1 SGHTA, CDR2 FQGTGA. Unmatched junction bases numbered 3, after V lost 4 bases and J lost 5 bases. The CDR3 reads CASSSGQGETQYF. The CDR3 region has the DNA TGTGCCAGCAGCTCCGGACAGGGTGAGACCCAGTACTTC. Full variable domain (missing parts from reference TRBV7-3 and TRBJ2-5): GAGVSQTPSNKVTEKGKYVELRCDPISGHTALYWYRQSLGQGPEFLIYFQGTGAADDSGLPNDRFFAVRPEGSVSTLKIQRTERGDSAVYLCASSSGQGETQYFGPGTRLLVL.

This chain connects TRBV5-1 to TRBJ1-2, with a weak D call TRBD1 (6 bases). CDR1 and CDR2 (germline): SGHRS, YFSETQ. The V and J ends lost 0 bases and 6 bases respectively, with 9 bases between them. This CDR3 has 13 residues. CDR3: CASSLGEGDGYTF. CDR3 sequence (DNA): TGCGCCAGCAGCTTGGGCGAGGGGGATGGCTACACCTTC.

V usage is TRBV7-3 and J usage is TRBJ1-1; 8 bases align to TRBD1. Germline lookup yields CDR1 SGHTA and CDR2 FQGTGA. Unmatched junction bases numbered 6, after V lost 5 bases and J lost 1 base. This CDR3 is built from 15 residues. For the CDR3, the DNA is TGTGCCAGCAGCGCCTCCGGGACAGGGAACACTGAAGCTTTCTTT. It codes for CASSASGTGNTEAFF.

The chain carries TRBV14 and TRBJ1-4; 9 bases align to TRBD1. CDR1 is SGHDN, CDR2 FVKESK, per germline. CDR3 size: 15 residues. V was pared by 4 bases and J by 9 bases, with 9 bases of the junction left unmatched. CDR3 sequence (DNA): TGTGCCAGCAGCCGTCCGGGGACAGGGTTCCAAAAACTGTTTTTT. Translated, it gives CASSRPGTGFQKLFF.

CDR3 amino acids: CASSPGGTEKLFF. CDR3 DNA sequence: TGTGCCAGCAGTCCAGGGGGAACGGAAAAACTGTTTTTT. This chain links TRBV2 with TRBJ1-4; 7 nucleotides match TRBD1. J gave up 8 bases and V 5 bases, and 5 bases lay outside the gene matches. The germline V gene has CDR1 SNHLY and CDR2 FYNNEI. The CDR3 has 13 residues.

The V gene is TRBV3-1 (or the pseudogene TRBV3-2), the J gene TRBJ2-6; a possible D gene is TRBD2 (5 bases). The CDR3 sequence is 15 residues long. V lost 8 bases and J 0 bases, leaving 11 bases between the germline ends. Germline V lookup: CDR1 LGHDT, CDR2 YNNKEL (reference sequence). This chain's CDR3 is CASASLDSGANVLTF. The CDR3 region has the DNA TGTGCCAGCGCTAGCCTGGACTCTGGGGCCAACGTCCTGACTTTC.

The J gene is TRBJ2-3, the V gene TRBV28; D may be TRBD2 (6 bases). The germline gives CDR1 MDHEN, CDR2 SYDVKM. V gave up 4 bases and J gave up 3 bases, with 14 bases separating them. This CDR3 has 15 amino acids. CDR3 protein: CASSSTAGGTDTQYF. Here the CDR3 DNA reads TGTGCCAGCAGTTCCACAGCGGGTGGGACAGATACGCAGTATTTT.